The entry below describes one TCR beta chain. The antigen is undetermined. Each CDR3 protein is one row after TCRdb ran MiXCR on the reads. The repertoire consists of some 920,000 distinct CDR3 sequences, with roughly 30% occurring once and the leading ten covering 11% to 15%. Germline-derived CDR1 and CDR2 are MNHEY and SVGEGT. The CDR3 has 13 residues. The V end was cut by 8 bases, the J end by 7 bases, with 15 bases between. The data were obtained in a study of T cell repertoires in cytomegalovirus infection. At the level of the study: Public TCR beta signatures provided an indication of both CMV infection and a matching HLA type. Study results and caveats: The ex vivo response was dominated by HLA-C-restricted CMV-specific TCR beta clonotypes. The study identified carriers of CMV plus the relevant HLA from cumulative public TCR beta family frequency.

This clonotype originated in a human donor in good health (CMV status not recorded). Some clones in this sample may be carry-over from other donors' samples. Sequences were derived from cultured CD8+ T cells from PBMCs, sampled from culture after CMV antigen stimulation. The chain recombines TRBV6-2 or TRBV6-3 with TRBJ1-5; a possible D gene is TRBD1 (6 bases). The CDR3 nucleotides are TGTGCCAGCTCCGAAGGGAGGGGGCAGCCCCAGCATTTT. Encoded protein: CASSEGRGQPQHF.